A single sample gave rise to the 10 T cell receptor beta chains below, sequenced in a study of blood T cell repertoires in COVID-19. Assay: immunoSEQ multiplex PCR; the TCRdb copy retains only in-frame clones and omits some. The sample has tens of thousands of clones, 85% to 90% seen once; the top ten hold 15% to 20%. The specimen sequenced was peripheral blood. These TCRs come from a woman aged 60 to 75 with COVID-19, enrolled during active disease.

This chain uses TRBV5-3 with TRBJ2-1; possibly TRBD2 for D (6 bases). TRBV5-3 is placed among ORFs of uncertain function. The V and J ends lost 4 bases and 8 bases respectively, with 10 bases between them. The CDR3 covers 12 residues. Here the CDR3 reads CARSAPSDEQFF. The CDR3 DNA follows: TGTGCCAGAAGCGCACCTAGCGATGAGCAGTTCTTC.

In its sample, this clone was seen once. The V gene is TRBV28, the J gene TRBJ2-1; D might be TRBD2 (5 bases). Per the germline V gene, CDR1 is MDHEN and CDR2 is SYDVKM. There are 16 residues in the CDR3. The V end was cut by 7 bases, the J end by 0 bases, with 16 bases between. The CDR3 DNA is TGTGCCAGCATCCCCGCGGGCAGTAGCTCCTACAATGAGCAGTTCTTC. Encoded protein: CASIPAGSSSYNEQFF.

This chain uses TRBV18 with TRBJ1-6, with 7 bases aligning to TRBD1. The CDR3 contains 15 residues. V lost 2 bases and J lost 9; bases outside the gene matches: 7. Per germline, CDR1 KGHSH and CDR2 LQKENI. The CDR3 is CASSPSGQEGSPLHF. Here the CDR3 DNA reads TGTGCCAGCTCACCATCAGGACAGGAGGGTTCACCCCTCCACTTT.

V gene TRBV24-1 combines with J gene TRBJ2-5; a possible D gene is TRBD2 (6 bases). Trimming took off 2 bases at V and 3 bases at J, with 12 bases between the two ends. The germline gives CDR1 KGHDR, CDR2 SFDVKD. The CDR3 runs 15 residues. DNA of the CDR3: TGTGCCACCAGTGATTATCAGGCGGGAAAAGAGACCCAGTACTTC. Protein product: CATSDYQAGKETQYF.

The chain has TRBV5-1 and TRBJ1-2; 7 bases match TRBD1. CDR3 length: 14 amino acids. Trimming took 1 base from V and 6 from J; bases not matched to a gene: 6. Germline-derived CDR1 and CDR2 are SGHRS and YFSETQ. CDR3 DNA: TGCGCCAGCAGCTTGACTCCCAGGGGGGATGGCTACACCTTC. Translating gives CASSLTPRGDGYTF.

This clone came up once. V and J are TRBV6-6 and TRBJ1-4, with TRBD1 identical over 11 bases. With 0 bases clipped from V and 5 bases from J, the junction kept 2 bases outside the gene matches. This CDR3 comprises 16 residues. Germline values: CDR1 MNHNY, CDR2 SVGAGI (reference sequence). Here the CDR3 reads CASSYSRTGGNEKLFF. The CDR3 DNA sequence: TGTGCCAGCAGTTACTCGAGGACAGGGGGCAATGAAAAACTGTTTTTT.

This clone was recorded only once. The chain joins TRBV24-1 to TRBJ2-3; no definite D call. Germline V gene data show CDR1 as KGHDR and CDR2 as SFDVKD. The CDR3 covers 13 residues. With 2 bases removed from V and 0 bases from J, the gap between germline ends came to 2 bases. Here the CDR3 reads CATSDSSTDTQYF. The CDR3 nucleotides are TGTGCCACCAGTGATTCTAGCACAGATACGCAGTATTTT.

This clone came up a few times. This chain joins TRBV7-9 and TRBJ2-3; 9 positions match TRBD2. The CDR3 extends over 16 amino acids. V trimming: 1 base; J trimming: 4 bases; junction bases outside the gene matches: 6. Germline loops: CDR1 SEHNR, CDR2 FQNEAQ (reference sequence). The CDR3 sequence: CASSLDLAGVPDTQYF. The CDR3 nucleotides read TGTGCCAGCAGCTTAGATTTAGCGGGAGTGCCAGATACGCAGTATTTT. The variable domain in full, with the rest retrieved from reference TRBV7-9 and TRBJ2-3, is DTGVSQNPRHKITKRGQNVTFRCDPISEHNRLYWYRQTLGQGPEFLTYFQNEAQLEKSRLLSDRFSAERPKGSFSTLEIQRTEQGDSAMYLCASSLDLAGVPDTQYFGPGTRLTVL.

CDR3 in DNA: TGTGCCAGCAGCGGGGGGAGATCCTACGAGCAGTACTTC. Protein: CASSGGRSYEQYF. This rearrangement joins TRBV5-4 to TRBJ2-7; a weak D match, TRBD2 (6 bases). The CDR3 consists of 13 residues. V gave up 4 bases and J gave up 1 base, with 9 bases separating them. The germline V gene has CDR1 SGHNT and CDR2 YYREEE (reference sequence).

This clone was recorded once. The V gene is TRBV6-2 or TRBV6-3, the J gene TRBJ2-7; 8 nucleotides align to TRBD2. With V trimmed by 6 bases and J by 6 bases, 13 bases remained unmatched. From germline, CDR1 is MNHEY and CDR2 SVGEGT. The CDR3 spans 15 residues. CDR3: CASSPTGAGGLEQYF. The CDR3 DNA follows: TGTGCCAGCAGCCCAACTGGCGCGGGAGGTCTCGAGCAGTACTTC.